The clone carrying this TCR beta chain appeared many times. Its antigen remains unidentified. Universal primer sites and UMIs were introduced during 5'RACE template-switching synthesis of TCR cDNA. TCRdb reprocessed the 5' RACE reads via MiXCR and lists one record per CDR3 protein. Found here are 340,000 or so distinct CDR3 sequences, approximately 13% of them singletons; the top ten hold roughly 3%. This CDR3 region has 16 residues. The V end lost 0 bases, the J end lost 4 bases, and 10 bases lay between the germline ends. Germline V gene data show CDR1 as LGHNA and CDR2 as YSLEER. This entry belongs to a study of T cells after yellow fever vaccination. Study findings and constraints: Faster peaking, at day 5 versus 15, marked a secondary response that was weaker.

The specimen comprised CD4+ T cells sorted from PBMCs, sampled 15 days after the yellow fever booster vaccination. This rearrangement joins TRBV4-3 to TRBJ1-6; a possible D gene is TRBD1 (5 bases). The sequence came from a man aged 18 to 35 who received the YFV17D yellow fever vaccine. Here the CDR3 DNA reads TGCGCCAGCAGCCAAGATTTTGCAGGGTATAATTCACCCCTCCACTTT. Protein: CASSQDFAGYNSPLHF.